This T cell receptor (beta chain) came from a study of blood T cell repertoires in COVID-19. Study overall: Samples taken during acute and convalescent COVID-19 were collected in the United States, Italy and Spain. PBMCs, B-cell-depleted T cells, or T cells provided the cDNA or gDNA that made up the material.

The data were produced by immunoSEQ multiplex PCR, yet TCRdb's version contains in-frame clones alone and is incomplete. The sample consists of hundreds of thousands of clones, over 75% of them appearing once. Participant-given clinical history determined each cohort assignment. Donors in Cohort 3 who had recovered were those with two negative PCRs, healthcare professional clearance, or resolution of their symptoms. The germline V gene has CDR1 KGHSH and CDR2 LQKENI. This CDR3 spans 14 amino acids. Losses at the gene ends were 2 bases for V and 6 bases for J; bases not matched to a gene: 6. The specimen sequenced was PBMCs or T cells enriched from blood (not recorded which). The chain couples TRBV18 to TRBJ1-2; TRBD1 matches 7 bases. The clonotype was recovered from a woman aged 30 to 39 who had recovered from COVID-19. The CDR3 region has the DNA TGTGCCAGCTCACCAGAACAGGGGCGGAATGGCTACACCTTC. It codes for CASSPEQGRNGYTF. Full variable domain (outside the CDR3, taken from reference TRBV18 and TRBJ1-2): NAGVMQNPRHLVRRRGQEARLRCSPMKGHSHVYWYRQLPEEGLKFMVYLQKENIIDESGMPKERFSAEFPKEGPSILRIQQVVRGDSAAYFCASSPEQGRNGYTFGSGTRLTVV.